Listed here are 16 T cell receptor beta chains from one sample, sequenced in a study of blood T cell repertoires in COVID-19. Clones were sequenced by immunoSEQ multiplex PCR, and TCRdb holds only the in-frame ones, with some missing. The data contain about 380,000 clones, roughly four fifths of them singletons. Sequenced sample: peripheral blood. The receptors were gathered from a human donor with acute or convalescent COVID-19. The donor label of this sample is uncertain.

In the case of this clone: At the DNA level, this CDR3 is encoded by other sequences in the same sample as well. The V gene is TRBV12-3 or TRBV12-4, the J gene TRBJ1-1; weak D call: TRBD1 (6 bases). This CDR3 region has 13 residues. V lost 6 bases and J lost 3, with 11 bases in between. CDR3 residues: CASRVQGYTEAFF. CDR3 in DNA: TGTGCCAGCAGGGTACAGGGCTACACTGAAGCTTTCTTT.

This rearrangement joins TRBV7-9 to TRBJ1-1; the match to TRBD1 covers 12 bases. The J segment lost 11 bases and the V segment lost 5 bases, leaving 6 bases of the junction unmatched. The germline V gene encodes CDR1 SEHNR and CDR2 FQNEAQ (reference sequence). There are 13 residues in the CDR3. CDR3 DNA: TGTGCCAGCAGCACCGGGACAGGGGGCATTGCTTTCTTT. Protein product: CASSTGTGGIAFF.

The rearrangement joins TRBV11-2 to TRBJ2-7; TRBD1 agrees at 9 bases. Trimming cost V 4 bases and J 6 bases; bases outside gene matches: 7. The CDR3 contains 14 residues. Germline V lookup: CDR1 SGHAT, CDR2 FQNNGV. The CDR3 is CASSYPPGQGEQYF. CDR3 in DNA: TGTGCCAGCAGCTATCCTCCGGGACAGGGCGAGCAGTACTTC.

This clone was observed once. The CDR3 nucleotides are TGTGCCAGCAGTGAGGGAAGGGGCTCTGGAAACACCATATATTTT. Translated: CASSEGRGSGNTIYF. V and J are TRBV6-1 and TRBJ1-3, with a tentative D call TRBD1 (5 bases). V lost 3 bases to trimming and J lost 0 bases, with 9 bases between them. Germline V gives CDR1 MNHNS, CDR2 SASEGT. CDR3 length equals 15 residues.

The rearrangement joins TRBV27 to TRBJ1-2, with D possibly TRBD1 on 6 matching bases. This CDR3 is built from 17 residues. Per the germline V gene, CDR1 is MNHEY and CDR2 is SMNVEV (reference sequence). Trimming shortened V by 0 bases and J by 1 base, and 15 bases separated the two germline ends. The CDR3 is CASSLSERTASNYGYTF. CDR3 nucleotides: TGTGCCAGCAGTTTATCAGAAAGGACAGCTAGTAACTATGGCTACACCTTC.

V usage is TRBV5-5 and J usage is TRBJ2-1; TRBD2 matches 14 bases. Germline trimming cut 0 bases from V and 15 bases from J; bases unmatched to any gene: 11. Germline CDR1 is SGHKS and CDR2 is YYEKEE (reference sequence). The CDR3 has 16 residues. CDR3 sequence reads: CASSLAPRLAGGPLFF. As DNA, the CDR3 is TGTGCCAGCAGCTTGGCTCCTCGACTAGCGGGAGGGCCGTTGTTCTTC.

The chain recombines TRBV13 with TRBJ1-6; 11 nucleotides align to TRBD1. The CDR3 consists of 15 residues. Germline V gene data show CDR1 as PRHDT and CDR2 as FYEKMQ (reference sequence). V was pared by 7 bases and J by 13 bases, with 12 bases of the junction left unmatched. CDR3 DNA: TGTGCCAGCACCCGGGACAGGGGGTCATCCTTTCCCCTCCACTTT. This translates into CASTRDRGSSFPLHF. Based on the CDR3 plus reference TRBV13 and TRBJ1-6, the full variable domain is AAGVIQSPRHLIKEKRETATLKCYPIPRHDTVYWYQQGPGQDPQFLISFYEKMQSDKGSIPDRFSAQQFSDYHSELNMSSLELGDSALYFCASTRDRGSSFPLHFGNGTRLTVT.

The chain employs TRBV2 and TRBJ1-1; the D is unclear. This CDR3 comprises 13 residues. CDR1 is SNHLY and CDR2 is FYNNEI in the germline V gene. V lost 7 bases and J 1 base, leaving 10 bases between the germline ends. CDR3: CASTRETNTEAFF. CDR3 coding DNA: TGTGCCAGCACTAGGGAGACGAACACTGAAGCTTTCTTT.

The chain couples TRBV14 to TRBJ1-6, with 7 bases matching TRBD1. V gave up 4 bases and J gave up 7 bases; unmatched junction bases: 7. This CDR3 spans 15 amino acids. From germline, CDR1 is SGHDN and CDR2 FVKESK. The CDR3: CASSRTGSANSPLHF. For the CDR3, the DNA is TGTGCCAGCAGCCGGACAGGTTCCGCAAATTCACCCCTCCACTTT.

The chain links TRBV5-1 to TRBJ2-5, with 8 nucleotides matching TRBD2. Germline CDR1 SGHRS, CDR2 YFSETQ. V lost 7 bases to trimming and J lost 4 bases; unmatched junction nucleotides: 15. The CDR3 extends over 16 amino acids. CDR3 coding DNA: TGCGCCAGCCGCGGGGATAGCGGGGCATGGGGAGAGACCCAGTACTTC. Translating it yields CASRGDSGAWGETQYF.

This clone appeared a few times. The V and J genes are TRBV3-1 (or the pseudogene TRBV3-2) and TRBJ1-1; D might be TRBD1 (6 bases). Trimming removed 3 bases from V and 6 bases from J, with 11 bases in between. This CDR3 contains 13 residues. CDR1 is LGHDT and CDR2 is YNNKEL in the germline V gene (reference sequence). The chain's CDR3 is CASSHVRGSEAFF. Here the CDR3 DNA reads TGTGCCAGCAGCCACGTGAGGGGGTCTGAAGCTTTCTTT.

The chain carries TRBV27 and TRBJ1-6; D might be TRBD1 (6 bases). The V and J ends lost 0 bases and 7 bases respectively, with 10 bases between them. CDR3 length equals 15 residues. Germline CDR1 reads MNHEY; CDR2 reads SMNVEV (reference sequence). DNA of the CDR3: TGTGCCAGCAGTTTATCACAGGGACCCAATTCACCCCTCCACTTT. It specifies CASSLSQGPNSPLHF.

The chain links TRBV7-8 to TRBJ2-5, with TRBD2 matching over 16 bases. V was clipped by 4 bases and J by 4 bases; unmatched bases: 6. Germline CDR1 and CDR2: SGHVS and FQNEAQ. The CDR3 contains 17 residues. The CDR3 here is CASSSGTSGRAAETQYF. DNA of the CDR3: TGTGCCAGCAGCTCGGGGACTAGCGGGAGGGCGGCAGAGACCCAGTACTTC.

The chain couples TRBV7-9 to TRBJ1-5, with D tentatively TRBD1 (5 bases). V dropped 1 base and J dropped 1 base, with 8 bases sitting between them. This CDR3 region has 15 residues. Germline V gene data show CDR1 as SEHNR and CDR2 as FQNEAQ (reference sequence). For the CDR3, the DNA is TGTGCCAGCAGCTTAGGGGCAGGGAGCAATCAGCCCCAGCATTTT. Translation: CASSLGAGSNQPQHF.

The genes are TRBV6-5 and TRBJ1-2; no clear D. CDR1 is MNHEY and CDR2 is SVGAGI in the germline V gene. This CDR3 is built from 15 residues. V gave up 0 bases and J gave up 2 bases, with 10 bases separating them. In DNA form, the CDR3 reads TGTGCCAGCAGTTACTCGAGGGCGGCAAACTATGGCTACACCTTC. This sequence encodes CASSYSRAANYGYTF.

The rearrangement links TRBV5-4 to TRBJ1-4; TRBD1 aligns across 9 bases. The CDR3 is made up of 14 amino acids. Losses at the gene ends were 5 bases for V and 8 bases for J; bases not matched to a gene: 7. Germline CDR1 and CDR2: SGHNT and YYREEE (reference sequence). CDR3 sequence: CASRQQGAQEKLFF. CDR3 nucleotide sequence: TGTGCCAGCAGGCAACAGGGGGCGCAAGAAAAACTGTTTTTT.